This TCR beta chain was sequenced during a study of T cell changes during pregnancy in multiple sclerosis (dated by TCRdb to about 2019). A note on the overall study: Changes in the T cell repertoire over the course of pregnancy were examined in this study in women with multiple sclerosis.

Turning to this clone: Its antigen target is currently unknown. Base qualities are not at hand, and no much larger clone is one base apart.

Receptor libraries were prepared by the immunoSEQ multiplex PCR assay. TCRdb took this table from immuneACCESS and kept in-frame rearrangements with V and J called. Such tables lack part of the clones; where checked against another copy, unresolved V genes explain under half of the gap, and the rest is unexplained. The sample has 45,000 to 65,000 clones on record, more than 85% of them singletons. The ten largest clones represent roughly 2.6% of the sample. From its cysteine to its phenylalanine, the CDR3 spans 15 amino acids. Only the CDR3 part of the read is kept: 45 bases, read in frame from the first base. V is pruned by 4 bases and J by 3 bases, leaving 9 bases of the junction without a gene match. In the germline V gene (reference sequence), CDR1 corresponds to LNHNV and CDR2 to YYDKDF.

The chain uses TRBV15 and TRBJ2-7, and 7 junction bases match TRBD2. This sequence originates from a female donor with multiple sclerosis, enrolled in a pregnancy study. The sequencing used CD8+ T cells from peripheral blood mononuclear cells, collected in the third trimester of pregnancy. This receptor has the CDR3 CATSISAGKSYEQYF. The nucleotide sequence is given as TGTGCCACCAGCATTTCAGCGGGAAAGAGCTACGAGCAGTACTTC.